This entry lists 18 T cell receptor beta chains sequenced from one sample in a study of early T cells in non-severe SARS-CoV-2 infection. Via MiXCR, TCRdb re-called the 5' RACE reads, giving one row per CDR3 protein. The repertoire includes 40,000 to 60,000 distinct CDR3 sequences, 7.7% of them detected once, and 4.5% to 7% sits in the top ten. The sample was whole blood. These receptors came from an adult who was a healthcare worker with PCR-confirmed SARS-CoV-2 infection or an uninfected control (not recorded which).

This clonotype turned up a few times. The V gene is TRBV29-1, the J gene TRBJ1-1, with D possibly being TRBD1 (6 bases). The ends were cut back, 5 bases at V and 5 bases at J, with 18 bases in the middle. The CDR3 is made up of 14 amino acids. CDR1 and CDR2 from the germline V gene are SQVTM and ANQGSEA. The CDR3 sequence is CSVPLGGRGTEAFF. The CDR3 DNA is TGCAGCGTTCCCTTAGGGGGGCGCGGGACTGAAGCTTTCTTT. The whole variable domain, filled in from reference TRBV29-1 and TRBJ1-1, reads SAVISQKPSRDICQRGTSLTIQCQVDSQVTMMFWYRQQPGQSLTLIATANQGSEATYESGFVIDKFPISRPNLTFSTLTVSNMSPEDSSIYLCSVPLGGRGTEAFFGQGTRLTVV.

This chain joins TRBV18 and TRBJ1-6; 10 bases are shared with TRBD1. Trimming took 7 bases from V and 10 from J; bases not matched to a gene: 7. The CDR3 is 14 residues long. CDR1 KGHSH and CDR2 LQKENI come from the germline V gene. This CDR3 is CASCPDRGKSPLHF. The DNA of the CDR3 is TGTGCCAGCTGCCCGGACAGGGGGAAATCACCCCTCCACTTT.

The sample holds many counts of this clonotype. This sequence joins TRBV4-3 and TRBJ1-1; weak D call: TRBD1 (5 bases). The germline V and J ends were trimmed by 0 bases and 3 bases, with 17 bases remaining between them. Germline values: CDR1 LGHNA, CDR2 YSLEER. The CDR3 contains 17 residues. CDR3 bases: TGCGCCAGCAGCCAAGATGAGCTTGGGGGAGGATACACTGAAGCTTTCTTT. Its protein is CASSQDELGGGYTEAFF.

This clonotype was picked up many times. The gene calls are TRBV24-1 and TRBJ2-1; 9 positions match TRBD1. V shed 9 bases, J shed 9 bases, and the junction held 8 bases outside the gene matches. The CDR3 has 13 amino acids. CDR1 KGHDR and CDR2 SFDVKD come from the germline V gene. The CDR3 region is CATGQGQTGEQFF. CDR3 bases: TGTGCCACCGGACAGGGGCAGACGGGTGAGCAGTTCTTC.

The chain recombines TRBV25-1 with TRBJ1-6; tentative D call: TRBD1 (6 bases). CDR1 and CDR2 (germline): MGHDK, SYGVNS. The ends were cut back, 6 bases at V and 5 bases at J, with 11 bases in the middle. This CDR3 has 14 amino acids. The CDR3 DNA reads TGTGCCAGCAGATCACAGGGCGATAATTCACCCCTCCACTTT. Protein product: CASRSQGDNSPLHF.

This clonotype was seen ten or more times. The V call is TRBV28, the J call TRBJ1-2; D call uncertain. Germline CDR1 and CDR2: MDHEN and SYDVKM. The CDR3 extends over 13 amino acids. V was clipped by 2 bases and J by 4 bases, with 8 bases between them. The CDR3 nucleotides are TGTGCCAGCAGTTTACAGGAATTCTATGGCTACACCTTC. This encodes CASSLQEFYGYTF.

This clonotype was seen many times. V and J are TRBV12-3 or TRBV12-4 and TRBJ1-5; D unclear. Trimming shortened V by 9 bases and J by 7 bases, and 10 bases separated the two germline ends. The CDR3 loop spans 11 amino acids. The CDR3 is CASGWEQPQHF. The DNA for the CDR3 is TGTGCCAGTGGATGGGAGCAGCCCCAGCATTTT.

This clonotype was recorded at least ten times. The chain is built from TRBV11-2 and TRBJ1-3, with D maybe TRBD1 (6 bases). The CDR3 has 16 residues. Germline assignment: CDR1 SGHAT and CDR2 FQNNGV. V was pared by 1 base and J by 0 bases, with 10 bases between. The CDR3 spells CASSLATGLSGNTIYF. The CDR3 DNA follows: TGTGCCAGCAGCTTAGCGACAGGCCTCTCTGGAAACACCATATATTTT.

CDR3 sequence reads: CASRGGETQYF. The CDR3 DNA follows: TGTGCCAGCAGGGGGGGCGAGACCCAGTACTTC. The genes are TRBV6-6 and TRBJ2-5; either TRBD1 or TRBD2 may fit D (6 bases each). Trimming removed 6 bases from V and 5 bases from J, with 7 bases in between. The CDR3 contains 11 residues. Germline V gene lookup returns CDR1 MNHNY and CDR2 SVGAGI (reference sequence).

Many counts were recorded for this clonotype. This chain links TRBV27 with TRBJ1-1; perhaps TRBD1 as D (5 bases). The CDR3 has 13 amino acids. Trimming left V 5 bases short and J 5 bases short, with 12 bases between. Germline loops: CDR1 MNHEY, CDR2 SMNVEV (reference sequence). CDR3 in amino acids: CASSQGSRTEAFF. The CDR3 nucleotides are TGTGCCAGCAGTCAGGGAAGCAGGACTGAAGCTTTCTTT.

The chain uses TRBV6-5 and TRBJ2-3; D tentatively fits TRBD1 or TRBD2 (6 bases each). The CDR3 loop spans 15 amino acids. Germline V gives CDR1 MNHEY, CDR2 SVGAGI. Trimming removed 0 bases from V and 8 bases from J, with 15 bases in between. CDR3 protein: CASSYSSRGVGTQYF. The CDR3 nucleotides read TGTGCCAGCAGTTACTCGTCAAGGGGGGTGGGTACGCAGTATTTT.

This rearrangement joins TRBV12-3 or TRBV12-4 to TRBJ2-2; the D gene could be TRBD1 or TRBD2 (5 bases each). The CDR3 sequence is 15 residues long. Trimming took off 4 bases at V and 2 bases at J, with 11 bases between the two ends. CDR3 protein: CASSSRDRNTGELFF. As DNA, the CDR3 is TGTGCCAGCAGTTCCCGGGACCGAAACACCGGGGAGCTGTTTTTT.

The genes are TRBV12-3 or TRBV12-4 and TRBJ2-7; 7 nucleotides match TRBD1. This CDR3 is 15 amino acids long. Trimming removed 5 bases from V and 1 base from J; junction bases left unmatched: 8. The chain's CDR3 is CASSEQQGRSYEQYF. CDR3 sequence (DNA): TGTGCCAGCAGTGAACAACAGGGGCGATCCTACGAGCAGTACTTC.

This clonotype was recorded many times. The rearrangement uses TRBV6-2 or TRBV6-3 and TRBJ2-1; the D gene could be TRBD1 or TRBD2 (5 bases each). This CDR3 comprises 14 residues. V gave up 5 bases and J gave up 9 bases, with 17 bases separating them. Germline CDR1 is MNHEY and CDR2 is SVGEGT. Written as DNA, the CDR3 is TGTGCCAGCAGTACCCAAGCAGCGAGGGGTGAGCAGTTCTTC. Amino acid sequence: CASSTQAARGEQFF.

This clonotype was detected only a few times. The J gene is TRBJ2-1, the V gene TRBV28; 8 nucleotides match TRBD2. The CDR3 spans 15 residues. Trimming removed 6 bases from V and 1 base from J; junction bases left unmatched: 5. Per the germline V gene, CDR1 is MDHEN and CDR2 is SYDVKM. CDR3: CASSSSGGSYNEQFF. Written as DNA, the CDR3 is TGTGCCAGCAGCTCAAGCGGGGGTTCCTACAATGAGCAGTTCTTC.

This clonotype was seen repeatedly, ten times or more. V and J are TRBV20-1 and TRBJ1-2, with 8 bases aligning to TRBD1. CDR3 length: 12 residues. The V gene's germline CDR1 is DFQATT and CDR2 SNEGSKA (reference sequence). With 6 bases clipped from V and 5 bases from J, the junction kept 5 bases outside the gene matches. As DNA, the CDR3 is TGCAGTGCAAGAACAGGGGGTTATGGCTACACCTTC. Protein: CSARTGGYGYTF.

In its sample, this clonotype was seen many times. The chain couples TRBV20-1 to TRBJ1-5; D not resolved. The CDR3 length is 12 residues. Looked up from germline, CDR1 is DFQATT and CDR2 is SNEGSKA (reference sequence). V dropped 6 bases and J dropped 3 bases, with 9 bases sitting between them. The DNA of the CDR3 is TGCAGTGCCCGTAGACCCAATCAGCCCCAGCATTTT. It is translated as CSARRPNQPQHF.

This clonotype was recorded at least ten times. The chain uses TRBV7-9 and TRBJ1-2, with 7 bases aligning to TRBD1. With V trimmed by 5 bases and J by 0 bases, 6 bases remained unmatched. The CDR3 contains 15 residues. Per germline, CDR1 SEHNR and CDR2 FQNEAQ (reference sequence). The CDR3 here is CASSTRDSTNYGYTF. The DNA of the CDR3 is TGTGCCAGCAGCACCAGGGACAGTACTAACTATGGCTACACCTTC.